This entry lists 6 T cell receptor beta chains sequenced from one sample in a study of shared clonotypes between healthy human individuals (dated by TCRdb to 2019 to 2021). The method behind the library was the immunoSEQ multiplex PCR assay. As stored in TCRdb, this immuneACCESS dataset retains in-frame rearrangements with V and J assigned. A fraction of the clones does not appear; measured against another copy, unresolved V genes explain less than half of the discrepancy, and the remainder lacks a known reason. This sample gives 2,500,000 or so clones in total; more than 90% of them show up just once. The top ten constitute 0.13% to 0.15% of the sample. Sequencing used naive CD4+ T cells sorted from blood. This specimen's cell subset or site label, interpreted: CD45RA+ positively selected. Receptor source: a man aged 18 to 30 in good health.

This clone came up a few times. J is TRBJ1-1 and V is TRBV19, with 10 bases aligning to TRBD1. The V segment lost 5 bases and the J segment 10 bases; nucleotides outside the gene matches: 7. From germline, CDR1 is LNHDA and CDR2 SQIVND (reference sequence). This CDR3 spans 13 amino acids. CDR3 sequence reads: CASSPGQGERAFF. Written as DNA, the CDR3 is TGTGCCAGTAGTCCCGGACAGGGGGAAAGAGCTTTCTTT.

The chain employs TRBV9 and TRBJ2-3; TRBD2 aligns across 7 bases. The CDR3 totals 15 residues. From germline, CDR1 is SGDLS and CDR2 YYNGEE. The V segment lost 0 bases and the J segment 6 bases; nucleotides outside the gene matches: 7. The DNA for the CDR3 is TGTGCCAGCAGCGTAGCTGGGGGGGGTCAGGATACGCAGTATTTT. This sequence encodes CASSVAGGGQDTQYF.

This chain uses TRBV5-3 with TRBJ2-3; a possible D gene is TRBD2 (6 bases). TRBV5-3 qualifies as an ORF whose function is uncertain. The CDR3 totals 14 residues. Trimming pared 9 bases from V and 3 bases from J, leaving 17 bases between. For the CDR3, the DNA is TGTGCCACTCTGACCTGGGGGGAGACAGATACGCAGTATTTT. It encodes CATLTWGETDTQYF.

This rearrangement joins TRBV9 to TRBJ2-7; no definite D call. The germline V and J ends were trimmed by 0 bases and 0 bases, with 10 bases remaining between them. Per the germline V gene, CDR1 is SGDLS and CDR2 is YYNGEE. The CDR3 consists of 15 residues. CDR3 nucleotides: TGTGCCAGCAGCGTAGCAGATGGAAGCTCCTACGAGCAGTACTTC. This sequence encodes CASSVADGSSYEQYF.

This clone has only one observation. The DNA of the CDR3 is TGTGCCAGCAGTGTGCAAAGGGGTCTGGAAGGAAACACCATATATTTT. This sequence encodes CASSVQRGLEGNTIYF. This sequence joins TRBV28 and TRBJ1-3; TRBD1 is a possible D gene (5 bases). Germline V gives CDR1 MDHEN, CDR2 SYDVKM. V gave up 5 bases and J gave up 4 bases, with 18 bases separating them. The CDR3 spans 16 residues.

The chain couples TRBV6-6 to TRBJ2-5, with D possibly matching TRBD1 (6 bases). Trimming took off 8 bases at V and 5 bases at J, with 24 bases between the two ends. There are 16 residues in the CDR3. The germline V gene has CDR1 MNHNY and CDR2 SVGAGI (reference sequence). CDR3 protein: CASRSYGDTLPETQYF. DNA of the CDR3: TGTGCCAGCCGTTCGTACGGGGACACCCTCCCGGAGACCCAGTACTTC.